This is a list of T cell receptor beta chains from one sample in a study of cytomegalovirus exposure and HLA in healthy donors. Method: immunoSEQ multiplex PCR; TCRdb's copy keeps in-frame clones and lacks some. Here the sample spans 150,000 to 200,000 clones, around 80% being singletons. The specimen sequenced was PBMCs. Receptor source: a woman between 40 and 55 years old in good health and CMV-seronegative. Each CDR3 is given with its conserved first and last residue. D genes are given only for firm matches. Part of the rows lack a size; the others show once, few, many or a class for expanded clones.

d_gene	v_gene	j_gene	abundance	CDR3aa	CDR3nt
.	TRBV30	TRBJ1-5	.	CAFSLGGSNQPQHF	TGTGCCTTCAGCCTCGGGGGGAGCAATCAGCCCCAGCATTTT
TRBD2	TRBV5-6	TRBJ2-1	.	CASSLGLAGNEQFF	TGTGCCAGCAGCTTGGGACTAGCGGGCAATGAGCAGTTCTTC
.	TRBV9	TRBJ2-1	.	CASSASGTGEQFF	TGTGCCAGCAGCGCCTCCGGAACGGGTGAGCAGTTCTTC
TRBD1	TRBV7-3	TRBJ1-2	.	CASSSSHSGTGGARYGYTF	TGTGCCAGCAGCTCCTCCCATTCCGGGACAGGGGGCGCAAGATATGGCTACACCTTC
TRBD2	TRBV29-1	TRBJ2-3	.	CSVGAREGSPTDTQYF	TGCAGCGTCGGCGCTCGGGAGGGGAGTCCCACAGATACGCAGTATTTT
.	TRBV7-8	TRBJ2-3	.	CASSLDRRGTQYF	TGTGCCAGCAGCTTAGACCGTCGGGGTACGCAGTATTTT
.	TRBV2	TRBJ1-1	.	CASSVGRVNTEAFF	TGTGCCAGCAGTGTGGGCAGGGTGAACACTGAAGCTTTCTTT
.	TRBV11-3	TRBJ2-3	.	CASSFHTDTQYF	TGTGCCAGCAGCTTCCATACAGATACGCAGTATTTT
.	TRBV7-9	TRBJ1-2	.	CSSSTQGHYTF	TGTTCCAGCAGCACTCAGGGACACTACACCTTC
TRBD2	TRBV5-4	TRBJ2-7	.	CASSAKLAAYEQYF	TGTGCCAGCAGCGCTAAACTAGCGGCCTACGAGCAGTACTTC
TRBD2	TRBV11-2	TRBJ2-2	.	CASSSGGNGTNTGELFF	TGTGCCAGCAGCTCGGGGGGGAATGGAACGAACACCGGGGAGCTGTTTTTT
.	TRBV19	TRBJ2-2	.	CASSIQAVGELFF	TGTGCCAGTAGTATTCAAGCGGTCGGGGAGCTGTTTTTT
TRBD2	TRBV5-4	TRBJ2-1	few	CASSLSGNNNEQFF	TGTGCCAGCAGCTTAAGCGGGAACAACAATGAGCAGTTCTTC
TRBD2	TRBV12-5	TRBJ2-5	few	CASGTSGRETQYF	TGTGCTAGTGGAACTAGCGGGAGAGAGACCCAGTACTTC
.	TRBV5-6	TRBJ1-2	.	CASSLGSVDYGYTF	TGTGCCAGCAGCTTGGGATCGGTAGACTATGGCTACACCTTC
TRBD1	TRBV10-3	TRBJ2-5	.	CATGVRTGGEITQYF	TGTGCCACGGGTGTACGGACAGGGGGCGAGATAACCCAGTACTTC
TRBD1	TRBV2	TRBJ2-6	.	CASRVPGQGLTGANVLTF	TGTGCCAGCAGGGTTCCGGGACAGGGCTTAACTGGGGCCAACGTCCTGACTTTC
TRBD1	TRBV6-5	TRBJ1-1	.	CASSPRQGRAEAFF	TGTGCCAGCAGCCCCAGACAGGGGAGGGCTGAAGCTTTCTTT
TRBD1	TRBV5-6	TRBJ1-2	.	CASSSYRGGYGYTF	TGTGCCAGCAGCTCCTACAGGGGAGGCTATGGCTACACCTTC
TRBD2	TRBV6-5	TRBJ2-6	.	CASSGGGAGANVLTF	TGTGCCAGCAGTGGCGGGGGAGCTGGGGCCAACGTCCTGACTTTC
.	TRBV25-1	TRBJ1-2	.	CASSESTLAAGYTF	TGTGCCAGCAGTGAAAGTACATTGGCGGCGGGCTACACCTTC
TRBD1	TRBV5-8	TRBJ1-1	.	CASTVETGEDTEAFF	TGTGCCAGCACGGTGGAGACAGGGGAGGACACTGAAGCTTTCTTT
.	TRBV6-5	TRBJ1-1	few	CASSENRETEAFF	TGTGCCAGCAGTGAGAACAGGGAAACTGAAGCTTTCTTT
.	TRBV9	TRBJ2-3	.	CASSVAPRVGDTQYF	TGTGCCAGCAGCGTAGCCCCCCGGGTCGGAGATACGCAGTATTTT
.	TRBV2	TRBJ1-1	.	CASSEDSRYTEAFF	TGTGCCAGCAGTGAAGACAGTCGGTACACTGAAGCTTTCTTT
.	TRBV6-1	TRBJ1-2	once	CASSEQDIIGYTF	TGTGCCAGCAGTGAACAGGACATTATCGGCTACACCTTC
TRBD1	TRBV5-6	TRBJ2-1	.	CASSLPGGNYNEQFF	TGTGCCAGCAGCTTGCCAGGGGGAAATTACAATGAGCAGTTCTTC
.	TRBV28	TRBJ1-4	once	CASSLAETPYEKLFF	TGTGCCAGCAGTTTAGCGGAAACCCCTTATGAAAAACTGTTTTTT
.	TRBV23-1	TRBJ1-5	.	CASAIHGGHFPDSNQPQHF	TGCGCCAGCGCCATTCATGGGGGACACTTCCCAGATAGCAATCAGCCCCAGCATTTT
.	TRBV5-4	TRBJ2-3	.	CASSLKGADTQYF	TGTGCCAGCAGCTTGAAAGGGGCAGATACGCAGTATTTT
TRBD1	TRBV7-9	TRBJ1-2	.	CASSLGTGPNYGYTF	TGTGCCAGCAGCTTAGGGACAGGGCCTAACTATGGCTACACCTTC
TRBD1	TRBV5-1	TRBJ1-5	once	CASSAGTGNQPQHF	TGCGCCAGCAGCGCAGGGACAGGGAACCAGCCCCAGCATTTT
TRBD2	TRBV29-1	TRBJ2-3	.	CSVGGLAGGTSTDTQYF	TGCAGCGTCGGGGGACTAGCGGGAGGGACTAGCACAGATACGCAGTATTTT
TRBD1	TRBV30	TRBJ1-5	.	CAWSSGTGFNQPQHF	TGTGCCTGGAGTTCCGGGACAGGGTTCAATCAGCCCCAGCATTTT
.	TRBV7-9	TRBJ1-2	.	CASSSARDSDGYTF	TGTGCCAGCAGCTCCGCGAGGGACTCGGATGGCTACACCTTC
.	TRBV29-1	TRBJ2-3	once	CSVDQGWSTDTQYF	TGCAGCGTTGATCAGGGGTGGAGCACAGATACGCAGTATTTT
.	TRBV5-5	TRBJ1-1	once	CASSVGRPASNTEAFF	TGTGCCAGCAGCGTGGGCAGGCCGGCGTCGAACACTGAAGCTTTCTTT
.	TRBV29-1	TRBJ2-7	.	CSGTEAYEQYF	TGCAGCGGGACAGAGGCATACGAGCAGTACTTC
.	TRBV5-1	TRBJ2-5	.	CASRTSAAVQETQYF	TGCGCCAGCCGGACTTCCGCGGCAGTCCAAGAGACCCAGTACTTC
.	TRBV27	TRBJ2-6	.	CASSEFGTRSGANVLTF	TGTGCCAGCAGTGAATTCGGGACTCGCTCTGGGGCCAACGTCCTGACTTTC
TRBD2	TRBV19	TRBJ2-2	.	CASRTSGLNTGELFF	TGTGCCAGCCGGACTAGCGGGTTGAACACCGGGGAGCTGTTTTTT
TRBD2	TRBV4-3	TRBJ2-1	once	CASSRAWTSYNEQFF	TGCGCCAGCAGCCGTGCGTGGACTAGCTACAATGAGCAGTTCTTC
.	TRBV14	TRBJ1-5	.	CASSQGRGQPQHF	TGTGCCAGCAGCCAAGGAAGGGGACAGCCCCAGCATTTT
.	TRBV6-1	TRBJ2-6	once	CASSELVGQISGANVLTF	TGTGCCAGCAGTGAATTAGTGGGACAAATCTCTGGGGCCAACGTCCTGACTTTC
.	TRBV11-3	TRBJ2-3	.	CASSARAASGTDTQYF	TGTGCCAGCAGCGCCCGGGCGGCTAGCGGCACAGATACGCAGTATTTT
TRBD1	TRBV5-1	TRBJ1-1	few	CASVGQGMSGTEAFF	TGCGCCAGCGTGGGACAGGGGATGTCAGGCACTGAAGCTTTCTTT
.	TRBV30	TRBJ2-1	.	CAWSVRQGWNEQFF	TGTGCCTGGAGTGTCCGGCAGGGGTGGAATGAGCAGTTCTTC
.	TRBV6-4	TRBJ1-2	.	CASSIRGGQAGYTF	TGTGCCAGCTCGATTCGGGGGGGCCAGGCTGGCTACACCTTC
TRBD2	TRBV7-9	TRBJ2-7	.	CASSLAPLAGPAYEQYF	TGTGCCAGCAGCTTAGCCCCCTTAGCGGGCCCGGCCTACGAGCAGTACTTC
.	TRBV7-6	TRBJ1-2	.	CASSLEGFYGYTF	TGTGCCAGCAGCTTAGAGGGGTTCTATGGCTACACCTTC